The present T cell receptor beta chain was sequenced within a study of cytomegalovirus exposure and HLA in healthy donors. Study conclusions and caveats: The study recorded some 160 TCR beta chains that were cytomegalovirus-associated. Whilst most TCR sequences proved rare, a subset of public TCRs occurred across many donors.

Turning to this clone: Antigen specificity is unknown.

Separate from the roughly 700-subject first cohort was the approximately 110-subject validation cohort, to which the donors belonged. Assay: immunoSEQ multiplex PCR; the TCRdb copy retains only in-frame clones and omits some. The table includes under 130,000 clones, 86% detected once. The germline CDR1 and CDR2 sequences are SEHNR and FQNEAQ (reference sequence). The V end lost 5 bases, the J end lost 3 bases, and 12 bases lay between the germline ends. CDR3 length: 14 amino acids. The V and J genes are TRBV7-9 and TRBJ2-3, with D possibly being TRBD2 (5 bases). Sequencing was carried out using PBMCs. The sequence came from a woman aged 18-29 years in good health and CMV-seropositive. Written as DNA, the CDR3 is TGTGCCAGCAGCGCAGGACTCGGAACAGATACGCAGTATTTT. The encoded protein is CASSAGLGTDTQYF.